This TCR beta chain was identified during a study of CD8+ T cells in alopecia areata. Overall study results and limits: Sharing of TCRs across patients appeared less clear than in mice, possibly for HLA-related reasons. Clonality in lesional scalp, especially alopecia totalis/universalis, exceeded that of normal scalp. On tofacitinib, scalp clonality and expanded CD8+ clones among top 100 fell significantly.

Treatment described: oral pan-JAK inhibitor, 5-10 mg twice daily. cDNA prepared by RNA extraction and subsequent reverse transcription served as the template for sequencing. Here immunoSEQ multiplex PCR was the method, and the copy in TCRdb shows in-frame clones only, minus some. The sample records some 99,000 clones, under 70% being singletons. The CDR3 contains 13 residues. Germline V lookup: CDR1 SGHTS, CDR2 YDEGEE. With 2 bases clipped from V and 5 bases from J, the junction kept 3 bases outside the gene matches. A remark on this clone: Its antigen is unidentified.

The rearrangement links TRBV5-8 to TRBJ2-7, with TRBD1 matching 8 bases. The TCR sequence derives from a human donor with alopecia areata. The material sequenced was CD8+ T cells sorted from blood, taken at week 4, from a patient treated with tofacitinib. The CDR3 spells CASSFDRGNEQYF. The CDR3 nucleotides read TGTGCCAGCAGCTTTGACAGGGGAAACGAGCAGTACTTC.